The sequence of this T cell receptor (beta chain) was determined in a study of Tregs in tolerant kidney transplant recipients. Across the study: Related graft donors supplied nonmyeloablative bone marrow transplants, and mixed chimerism was transient.

The CDR3 is made up of 14 amino acids. From germline, CDR1 is SGHRS and CDR2 YFSETQ. V was pared by 3 bases and J by 7 bases, with 6 bases of the junction left unmatched. Unstimulated regulatory T cells (CD4+CD25+CD127-), CD4+CD25- non-regulatory cells, CD4 and CD8 cells were FACS-sorted from thawed PBMCs. To note about this clone: The read falls 3 residues short of the CDR3 end, and the missing part is taken from the germline J gene.

Clones were sequenced by immunoSEQ multiplex PCR, and TCRdb holds only the in-frame ones, with some missing. This table holds tens of thousands of clones. Material: CD4+ T cells from blood, obtained before the transplant. V is TRBV5-1 and J is TRBJ1-5; 8 positions agree with TRBD1. The TCR was taken from a human donor who received a combined kidney and bone marrow transplant. The CDR3 loop is CASSSGGPGQPQHF. The covered CDR3 bases are TGCGCCAGCAGCTCAGGGGGCCCAGGACAGCCC.